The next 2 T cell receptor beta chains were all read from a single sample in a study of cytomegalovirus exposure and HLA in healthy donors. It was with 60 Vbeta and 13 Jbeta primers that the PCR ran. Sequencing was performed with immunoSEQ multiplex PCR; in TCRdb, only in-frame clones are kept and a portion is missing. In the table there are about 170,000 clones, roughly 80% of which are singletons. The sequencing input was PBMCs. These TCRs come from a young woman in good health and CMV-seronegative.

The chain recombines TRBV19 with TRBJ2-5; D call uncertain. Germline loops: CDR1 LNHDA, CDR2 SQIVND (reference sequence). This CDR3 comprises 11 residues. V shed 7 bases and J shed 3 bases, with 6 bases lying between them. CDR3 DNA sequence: TGTGCCAGTACCCCCGAAGAGACCCAGTACTTC. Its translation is CASTPEETQYF.

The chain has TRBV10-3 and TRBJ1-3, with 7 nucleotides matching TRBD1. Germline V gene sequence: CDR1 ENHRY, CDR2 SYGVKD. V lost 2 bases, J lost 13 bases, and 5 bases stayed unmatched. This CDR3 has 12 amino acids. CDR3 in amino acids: CAISETGAQIYF. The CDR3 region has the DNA TGTGCCATCAGTGAGACAGGGGCTCAAATATATTTT.